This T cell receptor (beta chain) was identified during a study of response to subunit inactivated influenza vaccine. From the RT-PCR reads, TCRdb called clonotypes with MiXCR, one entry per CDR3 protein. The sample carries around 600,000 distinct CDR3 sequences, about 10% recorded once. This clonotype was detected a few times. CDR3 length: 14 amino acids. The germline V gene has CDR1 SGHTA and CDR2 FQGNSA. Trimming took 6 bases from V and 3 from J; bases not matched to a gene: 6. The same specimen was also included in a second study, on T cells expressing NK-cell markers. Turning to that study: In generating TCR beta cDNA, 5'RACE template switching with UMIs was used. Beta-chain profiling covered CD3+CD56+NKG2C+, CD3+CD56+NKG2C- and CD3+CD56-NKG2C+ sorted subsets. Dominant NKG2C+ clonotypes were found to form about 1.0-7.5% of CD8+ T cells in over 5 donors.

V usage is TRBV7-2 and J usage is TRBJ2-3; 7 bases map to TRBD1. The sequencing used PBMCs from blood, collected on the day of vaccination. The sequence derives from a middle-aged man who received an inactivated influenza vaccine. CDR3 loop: CASSYQQGTDTQYF. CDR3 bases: TGTGCCAGCAGTTATCAACAGGGGACAGATACGCAGTATTTT. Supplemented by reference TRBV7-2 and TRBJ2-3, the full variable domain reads GAGVSQSPSNKVTEKGKDVELRCDPISGHTALYWYRQSLGQGLEFLIYFQGNSAPDKSGLPSDRFSAERTGGSVSTLTIQRTQQEDSAVYLCASSYQQGTDTQYFGPGTRLTVL.